This entry describes one TCR beta chain. This clone's antigen is unknown. No much larger clone is present one base from it, and per-base qualities are unavailable. The CDR3 regions of human TCRbeta chains were subjected to immunosequencing. On the authors' methods: Repertoire TCRs were matched against a reference library of SARS-CoV-2-specific TCRs generated with the MIRA antigen-specificity platform. Breadth meant the fraction of unique TCRs that were SARS-CoV-2-associated, whereas depth meant the fraction of total T cells that were SARS-CoV-2-associated. Each spike-specific TCR was assigned to its reactive spike region and to a CD4 or CD8 class using the MIRA data. Log10-transformed breadth and depth values were compared by one-way ANOVA with Sidak's multiple comparisons tests. TCRdb's version of the immuneACCESS table is confined to in-frame rearrangements and falls short of the full clone set. An unresolved V gene accounts for under half of the shortfall where checked; the remainder is of unknown origin. V, J and clone size reflect that table, while D and trimming were determined from the DNA. The sample data list around 120,000 clones, and 80% to 90% of these were observed just once. Over 7.5% of the sample belongs to the ten largest clones.

CDR1 and CDR2 were assigned from the germline V gene (reference sequence) as LNHNV and YYDKDF. The CDR3 sequence holds 16 residues, the cysteine and phenylalanine included. Here the CDR3 DNA is all that survives: 48 bases in frame from base 1. Relative to germline, V is missing 1 base and J is missing 2 bases, with 4 bases of the junction outside any gene match. This sample was taken from a study of T cell responses to AZD1222 COVID-19 vaccine (dated by TCRdb to the early 2020s). At the level of the whole study: AZD1222 recipients whose second dose came at about 4 weeks and those whose second dose came at about 12 weeks were combined into one group, since spike-specific TCR depth and breadth did not differ between the two schedules. TCR sequencing covered over 230 trial participants: around 210 given two doses of AZD1222 and approximately 26 given two doses of MenACWY control vaccine. Trial participants were enrolled into age subgroups of 18-55, 56-69 and 70-plus years, which contained around 150, 28 and 57 TCR-sequenced participants, respectively.

What the study reported, not specific to this receptor: Participants were mostly white British, with more females than males. The authors suggested clonal diversity may have been underestimated. Spike-specific TCR breadth and depth rose significantly after two AZD1222 doses compared with day 0 and with MenACWY recipients. Conclusions about previously exposed vaccinees were limited because only a handful of AZD1222 recipients were SARS-CoV-2 seropositive at baseline. Epitopes outside the regions mutated in the B.1.351 and B.1.1.7 variants were reportedly recognized by nearly half of the unique spike-specific TCRs. In the small 56-69-year group, the increase in depth fell short of significance, most likely because of low power. Vaccine-associated CD4 TCRs spanned the whole spike protein, with dominant responses in regions 160-218 and 743-854. No day 14 peak-response samples were available, so repertoires were characterized only after the peak T cell response.

The label giving this sample's time point can be read as: baseline before first vaccination. The vaccinee samples were drawn from two UK trials, COV001 and COV002, one of which was a single-blind randomized controlled phase 2/3 trial testing AZD1222 (ChAdOx1 nCoV-19) in healthy adults. For TCRbeta chain sequencing, PBMC samples from trial participants were taken at day 0 and at day 28 after the second dose. This TCR derives from an adult in good health. The source was peripheral blood, collected on day 0 of AZD1222 vaccination. The chain was built from TRBV15 and TRBJ1-3, and 8 bases in between align with TRBD1. In nucleotide form, the sequence is TGTGCCACCAGCAGAGTCGGCAGGGGGCCTGGAAACACCATATATTTT. Protein translation: CATSRVGRGPGNTIYF.